The 18 T cell receptor beta chains below come from one sample, sequenced in a study of Graves' ophthalmopathy and Graves' hyperthyroidism. The authors amplified TCR beta CDR3 regions, and they did so from RNA transcripts for repertoire sequencing. The workflow started with a first-round RT-PCR run with HTBI primers and then moved on to a second-round multiplex PCR. MiXCR, applied by TCRdb to the multiplex PCR reads, yields one record per CDR3 protein. The table lists a few hundred thousand distinct CDR3 sequences, roughly 20% of them singletons. Source material: peripheral blood. These receptor sequences come from a young woman with stable Graves' hyperthyroidism.

This clonotype was seen just once. The chain carries TRBV12-3 or TRBV12-4 and TRBJ1-1, with D perhaps TRBD1 (5 bases). V lost 6 bases and J lost 0, with 17 bases in between. This CDR3 has 16 residues. For the CDR3, the DNA is TGTGCCAGCAGCCCTAGACAGAGATATATGAACACTGAAGCTTTCTTT. Translated, it gives CASSPRQRYMNTEAFF.

A few counts support this clonotype. The rearrangement uses TRBV7-8 and TRBJ2-7; 7 bases match TRBD1. The CDR3 is 15 residues long. CDR1 SGHVS and CDR2 FQNEAQ come from the germline V gene. Trimming removed 5 bases from V and 5 bases from J; junction bases left unmatched: 12. CDR3 loop: CASSPRTGRGHEQYF. The CDR3 DNA reads TGTGCCAGCAGCCCTCGGACAGGACGGGGCCACGAGCAGTACTTC.

For this clonotype: This may come from a read error, since a much larger clone is one base off. The rearrangement links TRBV12-3 or TRBV12-4 to TRBJ2-5; 10 positions agree with TRBD2. CDR3 length: 15 amino acids. V was pared by 7 bases and J by 7 bases, with 12 bases of the junction left unmatched. The CDR3 region has the DNA TGTGCCAGCATTCCAAGCGGGGGGGCCGGTGGGACCCAGTACTTC. Protein: CASIPSGGAGGTQYF.

This clonotype has ten or more counts. The chain employs TRBV20-1 and TRBJ2-5; D is possibly TRBD2 (5 bases). Trimming cost V 1 base and J 4 bases, with 19 bases left between them. The CDR3 consists of 16 residues. Germline loops: CDR1 DFQATT, CDR2 SNEGSKA (reference sequence). CDR3 DNA: TGCAGTGCTAGAGGCCGGACTGACCCACTTGCAGAGACCCAGTACTTC. This gives the protein CSARGRTDPLAETQYF.

The V and J genes are TRBV15 and TRBJ1-3; 11 bases align to TRBD1. The germline CDR1 and CDR2 sequences are LNHNV and YYDKDF (reference sequence). With V trimmed by 0 bases and J by 4 bases, 8 bases remained unmatched. This CDR3 is built from 18 residues. The CDR3 DNA follows: TGTGCCACCAGCAGAGACCTAGGACAGGGGGCGATCGGAAACACCATATATTTT. It is translated as CATSRDLGQGAIGNTIYF.

This clonotype was recorded a few times. The rearrangement joins TRBV6-1 to TRBJ1-5; 7 nucleotides agree with TRBD1. V lost 5 bases to trimming and J lost 6 bases; unmatched junction nucleotides: 7. There are 14 residues in the CDR3. Germline lookup yields CDR1 MNHNS and CDR2 SASEGT. The CDR3 spells CASSLTGVFQPQHF. The CDR3 DNA follows: TGTGCCAGCAGTCTTACAGGGGTGTTTCAGCCCCAGCATTTT.

A few counts support this clonotype. The V gene is TRBV20-1, the J gene TRBJ2-5, with 10 bases identical to TRBD2. V shed 3 bases and J 6 bases; nucleotides not matched to a gene: 10. CDR3 length equals 15 residues. Per the germline V gene, CDR1 is DFQATT and CDR2 is SNEGSKA (reference sequence). CDR3 sequence (DNA): TGCAGTGCTAGTGAGCGGGGGGGCCAGGGGAAGACCCAGTACTTC. Translation gives CSASERGGQGKTQYF.

The CDR3 bases are TGTGCCAGCTCACTAGCGGGAGAGCGCACCGGGGAGCTGTTTTTT. Amino acids: CASSLAGERTGELFF. The chain carries TRBV7-9 and TRBJ2-2, with 11 positions matching TRBD2. The CDR3 contains 15 residues. Germline-derived CDR1 and CDR2 are SEHNR and FQNEAQ (reference sequence). Trimming removed 8 bases from V and 4 bases from J; junction bases left unmatched: 6.

This clonotype was detected ten times or more. This chain connects TRBV20-1 to TRBJ1-1; D perhaps matches TRBD1 (6 bases). The CDR3 is made up of 14 amino acids. V lost 3 bases and J 2 bases, leaving 13 bases between the germline ends. Germline V gene lookup returns CDR1 DFQATT and CDR2 SNEGSKA (reference sequence). The CDR3 coding sequence is TGCAGTGCTAGTTGGGGGCGAAGAAACACTGAAGCTTTCTTT. Its protein is CSASWGRRNTEAFF.

The sample holds many counts of this clonotype. CDR3 in amino acids: CASSVRDTFYGYTF. The DNA for the CDR3 is TGTGCCAGCAGTGTCCGGGACACTTTTTATGGCTACACCTTC. The chain recombines TRBV6-1 with TRBJ1-2, with TRBD1 as a possible D gene (6 bases). The CDR3 has 14 amino acids. Trimming cost V 4 bases and J 5 bases, with 14 bases left between them. CDR1 is MNHNS and CDR2 is SASEGT in the germline V gene.

This clonotype was recorded many times. The chain is built from TRBV4-1 and TRBJ2-7, with D tentatively TRBD1 (6 bases). The CDR3 covers 13 residues. Per germline, CDR1 MGHRA and CDR2 YSYEKL. V lost 2 bases, J lost 7 bases, and 12 bases lay in between. CDR3 DNA sequence: TGCGCCAGCAGCCAACACAGGGATGAGGAGCAGTACTTC. Its translation is CASSQHRDEEQYF.

For this clonotype: This CDR3 fails to terminate in the conserved phenylalanine or tryptophan, so it likely reflects a read error. This chain uses TRBV6-5 with TRBJ1-5; no reliable D call. Germline assignment: CDR1 MNHEY and CDR2 SVGAGI. There are 13 residues in the CDR3. The DNA for the CDR3 is TGTGCCAGCGGTTACTCGGACCGCCAGCCCCAGCATCTT. Residues: CASGYSDRQPQHL.

The rearrangement joins TRBV30 to TRBJ2-2; tentative D call: TRBD1 (5 bases). Trimming cost V 1 base and J 2 bases, with 8 bases left between them. CDR3 length equals 14 residues. Looked up from germline, CDR1 is GTSNPN and CDR2 is SVGIG (reference sequence). In nucleotides, the CDR3 is TGTGCCTGGAGTGGGGGCCAAAACACCGGGGAGCTGTTTTTT. Its translation: CAWSGGQNTGELFF.

This clonotype turned up a few times. The chain uses TRBV18 and TRBJ2-7, with D possibly matching TRBD1 (5 bases). V lost 3 bases and J 6 bases, leaving 12 bases between the germline ends. This CDR3 contains 13 residues. Germline values: CDR1 KGHSH, CDR2 LQKENI. This CDR3 is CASSPGQGAEQYF. The DNA for the CDR3 is TGTGCCAGCTCACCCGGGCAGGGCGCCGAGCAGTACTTC.

The chain is built from TRBV6-2 or TRBV6-3 and TRBJ2-7; TRBD2 agrees at 11 bases. The germline CDR1 and CDR2 sequences are MNHEY and SVGEGT. The CDR3 runs to 19 residues. V gave up 2 bases and J gave up 4 bases; unmatched junction bases: 16. CDR3 protein: CASSYRGGLAGGRVYEQYF. The CDR3 DNA reads as TGTGCCAGCAGTTACCGTGGCGGGCTAGCGGGAGGCCGGGTATACGAGCAGTACTTC.

This rearrangement joins TRBV2 to TRBJ2-3; D unresolved. The CDR3 has 14 amino acids. With 4 bases removed from V and 1 base from J, the gap between germline ends came to 9 bases. Germline V gene data show CDR1 as SNHLY and CDR2 as FYNNEI. Written as DNA, the CDR3 is TGTGCCAGCAGTGCCCTCCGTGGCACAGATACGCAGTATTTT. Amino acids: CASSALRGTDTQYF.

This clonotype was seen repeatedly, ten times or more. The CDR3 here is CSARGQELQETQYF. The CDR3 DNA is TGCAGTGCTAGAGGCCAGGAACTTCAAGAGACCCAGTACTTC. The V call is TRBV20-1, the J call TRBJ2-5; D gene ambiguous. V shed 1 base and J shed 2 bases, with 11 bases lying between them. Looked up from germline, CDR1 is DFQATT and CDR2 is SNEGSKA (reference sequence). This CDR3 region has 14 residues.

This clonotype was counted at least ten times. The V and J genes are TRBV20-1 and TRBJ2-7; 8 bases line up with TRBD2. The CDR3 length is 13 residues. J gave up 2 bases and V 7 bases, and 7 bases lay outside the gene matches. CDR1 is DFQATT, CDR2 SNEGSKA, per germline (reference sequence). CDR3 DNA sequence: TGCAGTGGGATGCGGGAGGCGACCTACGAGCAGTACTTC. Translating it yields CSGMREATYEQYF.